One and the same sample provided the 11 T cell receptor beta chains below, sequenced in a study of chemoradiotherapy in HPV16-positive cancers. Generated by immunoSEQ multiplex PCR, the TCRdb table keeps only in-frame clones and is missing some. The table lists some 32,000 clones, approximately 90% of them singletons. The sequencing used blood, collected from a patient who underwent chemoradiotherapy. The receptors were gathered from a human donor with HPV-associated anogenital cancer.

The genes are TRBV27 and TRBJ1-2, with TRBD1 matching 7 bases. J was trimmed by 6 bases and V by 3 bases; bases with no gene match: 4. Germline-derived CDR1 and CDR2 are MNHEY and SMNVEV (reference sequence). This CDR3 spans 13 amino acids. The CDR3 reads CASSFRGGNGYTF. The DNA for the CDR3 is TGTGCCAGCAGTTTCAGGGGGGGGAATGGCTACACCTTC.

CDR3 sequence: CASSPLGGNTEAFF. The CDR3 region has the DNA TGTGCCAGCAGCCCGCTAGGAGGGAACACTGAAGCTTTCTTT. The genes are TRBV5-5 and TRBJ1-1; no reliable D call. CDR1 is SGHKS, CDR2 YYEKEE, per germline (reference sequence). V dropped 4 bases and J dropped 1 base, with 11 bases sitting between them. CDR3 length: 14 residues.

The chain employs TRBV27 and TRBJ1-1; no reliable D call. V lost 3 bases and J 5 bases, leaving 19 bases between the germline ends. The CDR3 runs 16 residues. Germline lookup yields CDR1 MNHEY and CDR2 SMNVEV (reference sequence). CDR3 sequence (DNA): TGTGCCAGCAGTTTTGCTGGACTCCCATCCGGGACTGAAGCTTTCTTT. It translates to CASSFAGLPSGTEAFF.

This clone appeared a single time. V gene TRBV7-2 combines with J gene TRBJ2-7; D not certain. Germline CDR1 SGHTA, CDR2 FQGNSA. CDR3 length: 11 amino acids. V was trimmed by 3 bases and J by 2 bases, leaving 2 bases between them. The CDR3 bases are TGTGCCAGCAGCTTCACCTACGAGCAGTACTTC. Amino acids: CASSFTYEQYF.

The CDR3 spells CASSAAGLGHNEQFF. CDR3 nucleotides: TGCGCCAGCAGCGCGGCGGGACTAGGGCACAATGAGCAGTTCTTC. This sequence joins TRBV5-1 and TRBJ2-1; 8 bases are shared with TRBD2. This CDR3 contains 15 residues. Germline assignment: CDR1 SGHRS and CDR2 YFSETQ. J was trimmed by 5 bases and V by 4 bases; bases with no gene match: 8.

CDR3 coding DNA: TGTGCCAGCGGCAACAGGGAGAGGACTGAAGCTTTCTTT. Its protein is CASGNRERTEAFF. The chain uses TRBV7-2 and TRBJ1-1, with D maybe TRBD1 (6 bases). The CDR3 has 13 residues. Germline lookup yields CDR1 SGHTA and CDR2 FQGNSA. Between the trimmed V and J ends, which lost 8 bases and 5 bases, there was a span of 15 bases. Full variable domain (missing parts from reference TRBV7-2 and TRBJ1-1): GAGVSQSPSNKVTEKGKDVELRCDPISGHTALYWYRQSLGQGLEFLIYFQGNSAPDKSGLPSDRFSAERTGGSVSTLTIQRTQQEDSAVYLCASGNRERTEAFFGQGTRLTVV.

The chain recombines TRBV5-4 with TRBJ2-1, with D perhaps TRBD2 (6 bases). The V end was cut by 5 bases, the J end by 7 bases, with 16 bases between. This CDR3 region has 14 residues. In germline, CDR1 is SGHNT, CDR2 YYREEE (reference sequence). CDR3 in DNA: TGTGCCAGCAGACCCAAGCGGGCCGGGAATGAGCAGTTCTTC. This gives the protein CASRPKRAGNEQFF.

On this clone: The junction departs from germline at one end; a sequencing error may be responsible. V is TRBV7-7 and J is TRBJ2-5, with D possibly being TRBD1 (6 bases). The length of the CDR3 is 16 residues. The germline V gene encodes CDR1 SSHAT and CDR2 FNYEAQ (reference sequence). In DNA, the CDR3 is TGTGCTAGCAGCTTAGGGAAAATGGTCAGGGGAGAGACCCAGTACTTC. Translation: CASSLGKMVRGETQYF.

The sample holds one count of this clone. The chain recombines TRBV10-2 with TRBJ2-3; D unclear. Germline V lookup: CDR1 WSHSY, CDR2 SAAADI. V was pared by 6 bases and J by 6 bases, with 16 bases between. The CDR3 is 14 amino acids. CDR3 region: CASSLAVAGDTQYF. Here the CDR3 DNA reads TGCGCCAGCAGCCTCGCAGTGGCCGGGGATACGCAGTATTTT.

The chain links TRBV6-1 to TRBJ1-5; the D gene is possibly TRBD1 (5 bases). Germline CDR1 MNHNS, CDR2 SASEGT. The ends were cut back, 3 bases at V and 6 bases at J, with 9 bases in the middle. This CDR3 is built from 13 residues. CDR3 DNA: TGTGCCAGCAGTGACAGGGTGGGTCAGCCCCAGCATTTT. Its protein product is CASSDRVGQPQHF.

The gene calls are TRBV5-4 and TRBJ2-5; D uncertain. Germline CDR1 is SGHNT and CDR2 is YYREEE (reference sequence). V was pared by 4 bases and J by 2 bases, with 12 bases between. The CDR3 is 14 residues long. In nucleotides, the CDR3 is TGTGCCAGCAGCAAACTGTGGGCTCAAGAGACCCAGTACTTC. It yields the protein CASSKLWAQETQYF.